The clone carrying this T cell receptor beta chain occurred a few times. Its antigen is unknown. This record belongs to a study of response to subunit inactivated influenza vaccine. Study-wide results and caveats: It was the authors' suggestion that each seasonal influenza vaccination recruits few new T cells.

CDR3 length equals 11 residues. The trim removed 4 bases at V and 14 bases at J, leaving 10 bases unmatched. Germline loops: CDR1 DFQATT, CDR2 SNEGSKA (reference sequence). TCRdb ran MiXCR on the RT-PCR reads and lists one entry per CDR3 protein. The sample holds under 550,000 distinct CDR3 sequences, less than 8% seen once. The material was PBMCs from blood, obtained 23 months after vaccination. The chain has TRBV20-1 and TRBJ1-2, with 7 nucleotides matching TRBD1. The sequence derives from a man aged 50-75 years who received an inactivated influenza vaccine. The CDR3 bases are TGCAGTGCTACAGGGGGAGAAGGGAGGACCTTC. Translating it yields CSATGGEGRTF.